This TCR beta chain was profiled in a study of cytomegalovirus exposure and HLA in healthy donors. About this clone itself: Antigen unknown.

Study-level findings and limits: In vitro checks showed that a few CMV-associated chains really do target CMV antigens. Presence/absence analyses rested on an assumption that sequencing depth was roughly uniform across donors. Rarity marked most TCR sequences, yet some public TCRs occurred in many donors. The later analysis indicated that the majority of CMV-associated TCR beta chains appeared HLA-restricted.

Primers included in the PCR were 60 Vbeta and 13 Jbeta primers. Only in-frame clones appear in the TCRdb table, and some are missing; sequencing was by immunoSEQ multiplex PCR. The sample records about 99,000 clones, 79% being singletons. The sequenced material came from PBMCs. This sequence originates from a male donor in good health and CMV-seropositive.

CDR3 bases: TGTGCCAGCAGCCCACGGACAGGGGGGGATGGCTACACCTTC. Translated, it gives CASSPRTGGDGYTF. V usage is TRBV5-4 and J usage is TRBJ1-2; 10 nucleotides agree with TRBD1. J lost 6 bases, V lost 4 bases, and 6 bases had no gene match. This CDR3 has 14 residues. Germline CDR1 and CDR2: SGHNT and YYREEE (reference sequence).